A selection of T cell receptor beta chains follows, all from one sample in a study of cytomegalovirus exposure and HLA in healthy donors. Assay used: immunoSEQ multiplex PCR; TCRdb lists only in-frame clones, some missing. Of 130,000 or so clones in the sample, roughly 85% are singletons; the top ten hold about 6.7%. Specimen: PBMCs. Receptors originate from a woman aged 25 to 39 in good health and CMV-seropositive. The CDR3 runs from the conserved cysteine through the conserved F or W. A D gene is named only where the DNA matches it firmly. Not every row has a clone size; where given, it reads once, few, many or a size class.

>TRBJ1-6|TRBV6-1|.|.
CASSEASGDNSPLHF
TGTGCCAGCAGTGAAGCTTCAGGGGATAATTCACCCCTCCACTTT
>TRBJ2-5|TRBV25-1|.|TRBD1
CASSEVGQGWTQYF
TGTGCCAGCAGTGAAGTCGGACAGGGGTGGACCCAGTACTTC
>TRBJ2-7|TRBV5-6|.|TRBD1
CASSLGVGTDYEQYF
TGTGCCAGCAGCTTGGGAGTCGGGACAGACTACGAGCAGTACTTC
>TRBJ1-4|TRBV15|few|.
CATSRETALNEKLFF
TGTGCCACCAGCAGAGAGACAGCCCTTAATGAAAAACTGTTTTTT
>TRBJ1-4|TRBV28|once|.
CASGLGATNEKLFF
TGTGCCAGCGGGCTGGGAGCAACTAATGAAAAACTGTTTTTT
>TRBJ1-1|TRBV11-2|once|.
CASSLMETATGAFF
TGTGCCAGCAGCTTAATGGAGACGGCAACTGGAGCTTTCTTT
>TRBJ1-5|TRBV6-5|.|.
CASSYLVNQPQHF
TGTGCCAGCAGTTACTTAGTTAATCAGCCCCAGCATTTT
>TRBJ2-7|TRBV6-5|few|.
CASSYSLQQYF
TGTGCCAGCAGTTACTCGCTACAGCAGTACTTC
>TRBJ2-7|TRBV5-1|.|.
CASSSGAYEQYF
TGCGCCAGCAGCTCAGGGGCCTACGAGCAGTACTTC
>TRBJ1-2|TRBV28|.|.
CASSLPSGGLGYTF
TGTGCCAGCAGTTTACCCTCGGGGGGCCTTGGCTACACCTTC
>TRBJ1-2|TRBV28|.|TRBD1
CASSSTGKVNYGYTF
TGTGCCAGCAGTTCGACAGGGAAGGTGAACTATGGCTACACCTTC
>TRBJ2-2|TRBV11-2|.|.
CASSSIETGELFF
TGTGCCAGCAGCTCGATAGAAACCGGGGAGCTGTTTTTT
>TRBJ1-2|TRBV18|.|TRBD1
CASSPPEGWTGNGYTF
TGTGCCAGCTCACCACCAGAAGGCTGGACAGGGAATGGCTACACCTTC
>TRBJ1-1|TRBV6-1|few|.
CASLAPQRGEAFF
TGTGCCAGCTTGGCGCCCCAGCGCGGTGAAGCTTTCTTT
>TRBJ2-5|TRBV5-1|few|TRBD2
CASSSRTSTSPQYF
TGCGCCAGCAGCTCCCGGACTAGCACAAGCCCCCAGTACTTC
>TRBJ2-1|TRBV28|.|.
CASSLRQDNEQFF
TGTGCCAGCAGTTTACGACAGGACAATGAGCAGTTCTTC
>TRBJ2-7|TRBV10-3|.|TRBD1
CVIKADRDYEQYF
TGTGTCATCAAGGCGGACAGGGACTACGAGCAGTACTTC
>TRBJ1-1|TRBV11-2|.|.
CASSTQNTEAFF
TGTGCCAGCAGTACTCAGAACACTGAAGCTTTCTTT
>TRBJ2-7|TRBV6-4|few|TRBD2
CASSARWSGTLSYEQYF
TGTGCCAGCAGTGCCCGATGGAGCGGGACGCTCTCCTACGAGCAGTACTTC
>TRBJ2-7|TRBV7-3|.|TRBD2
CASSLLGLAGGEQYF
TGTGCCAGCAGCTTACTAGGACTAGCGGGAGGCGAGCAGTACTTC
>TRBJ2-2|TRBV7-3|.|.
CASSPDSANTGELFF
TGTGCCAGCAGTCCCGACAGCGCGAACACCGGGGAGCTGTTTTTT
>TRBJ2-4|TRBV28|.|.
CASSLPPQKNIQYF
TGTGCCAGCAGTCTCCCTCCTCAGAAAAACATTCAGTACTTC
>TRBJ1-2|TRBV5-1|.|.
CASSLAGDTAYGYTF
TGCGCCAGCAGCTTGGCCGGGGACACTGCCTATGGCTACACCTTC
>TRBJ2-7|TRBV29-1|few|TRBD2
CSVEGMEGTSGYEQYF
TGCAGCGTTGAAGGGATGGAAGGCACTAGCGGCTACGAGCAGTACTTC
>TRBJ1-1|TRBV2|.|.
CASSLGDTEAFF
TGTGCCAGCAGTCTCGGAGACACTGAAGCTTTCTTT
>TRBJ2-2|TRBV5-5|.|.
CASSISPGNTGELFF
TGTGCCAGCAGCATCAGCCCGGGGAACACCGGTGAGCTGTTTTTT
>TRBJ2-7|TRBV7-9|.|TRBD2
CASSRGGGRPYEQYF
TGTGCCAGCAGCCGGGGGGGCGGGAGACCCTACGAGCAGTACTTC
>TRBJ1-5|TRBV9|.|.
CASSAFGAQPQHF
TGTGCCAGCAGTGCTTTCGGAGCTCAGCCCCAGCATTTT
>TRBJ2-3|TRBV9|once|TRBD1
CASSDRGQRTDTQYF
TGTGCCAGCAGCGACAGGGGGCAGAGAACAGATACGCAGTATTTT
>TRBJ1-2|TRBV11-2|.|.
CASSPHGQRYGYTF
TGTGCCAGCAGCCCCCACGGACAGCGCTATGGCTACACCTTC
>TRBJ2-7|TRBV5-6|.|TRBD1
CASSPDRGTYEQYF
TGTGCCAGCAGTCCTGACAGGGGGACGTACGAGCAGTACTTC
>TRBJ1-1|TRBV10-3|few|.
CAITEQPNTEAFF
TGTGCCATCACTGAACAGCCGAACACTGAAGCTTTCTTT
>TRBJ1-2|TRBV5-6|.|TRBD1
CASRRTGGLYGYTF
TGTGCCAGCCGTAGGACAGGCGGATTGTACGGCTACACCTTC
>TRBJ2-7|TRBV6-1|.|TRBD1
CASSEVDRGHEQYF
TGTGCCAGCAGTGAAGTGGACAGGGGCCACGAGCAGTACTTC
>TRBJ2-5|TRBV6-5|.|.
CASSYSAVQRTQYF
TGTGCCAGCAGTTACTCGGCAGTGCAACGGACCCAGTACTTC
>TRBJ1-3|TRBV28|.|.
CASASGGDGNTIYF
TGTGCCAGCGCCTCTGGGGGCGATGGAAACACCATATATTTT
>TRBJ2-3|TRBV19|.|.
CASSIKGGGGADTQYF
TGTGCCAGTAGTATCAAAGGGGGCGGAGGGGCAGATACGCAGTATTTT
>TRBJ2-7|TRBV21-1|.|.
CASRESGGGEQYF
TGTGCCAGCCGCGAGTCGGGGGGAGGCGAGCAGTACTTC
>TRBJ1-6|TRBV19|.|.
CASSIQAGRVDSPLHF
TGTGCCAGTAGTATCCAAGCCGGCAGGGTGGATTCACCCCTCCACTTT
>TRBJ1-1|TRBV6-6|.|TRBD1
CASSPSPGTGNTEAFF
TGTGCCAGCAGCCCTTCTCCCGGGACAGGGAACACTGAAGCTTTCTTT
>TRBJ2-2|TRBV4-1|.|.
CASSQVSRTGELFF
TGCGCCAGCAGCCAAGTTAGCCGAACCGGGGAGCTGTTTTTT
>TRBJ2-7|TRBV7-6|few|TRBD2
CASSLAGAGGLSYEQYF
TGTGCCAGCAGCTTAGCGGGCGCGGGGGGCCTCTCCTACGAGCAGTACTTC
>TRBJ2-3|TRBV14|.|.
CASSRAGADTQYF
TGTGCCAGCAGCCGAGCGGGTGCGGATACGCAGTATTTT
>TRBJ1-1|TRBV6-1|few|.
CASSEGTGKDTEAFF
TGTGCCAGCAGTGAAGGAACAGGGAAGGACACTGAAGCTTTCTTT
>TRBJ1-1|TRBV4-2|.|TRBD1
CASSQEGTGGTMNTEAFF
TGTGCCAGCAGCCAAGAGGGGACAGGGGGAACCATGAACACTGAAGCTTTCTTT
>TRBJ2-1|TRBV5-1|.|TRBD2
CASSLTPSGRAGEQFF
TGCGCCAGCAGCTTAACCCCTAGCGGGAGGGCCGGTGAGCAGTTCTTC
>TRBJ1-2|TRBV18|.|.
CASSPGNANYGYTF
TGTGCCAGCTCACCTGGCAACGCCAACTATGGCTACACCTTC
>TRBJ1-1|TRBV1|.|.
CTSSQDWWQAGTEAFF
TGCACCAGCAGCCAAGATTGGTGGCAGGCGGGCACTGAAGCTTTCTTT
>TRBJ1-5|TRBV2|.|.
CASSFYSNQPQHF
TGTGCCAGCAGCTTTTATAGCAATCAGCCCCAGCATTTT
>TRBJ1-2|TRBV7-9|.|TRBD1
CASSPRDRGGRGYTF
TGTGCCAGCAGCCCCCGGGACAGGGGCGGTCGTGGCTACACCTTC